Included here is one TCR beta chain sequence, with context. Its antigen is undetermined. V lost 2 bases, J lost 6 bases, and 16 bases lay in between. Per germline, CDR1 MNHEY and CDR2 SVGAGI. This CDR3 has 15 amino acids. Here immunoSEQ multiplex PCR was the method, and the copy in TCRdb shows in-frame clones only, minus some. This sample has 25,000 to 30,000 clones, with 77% found just once. The sample belongs to a study of radiotherapy plus CTLA-4 blockade in lung cancer. Overall study: Among all patients, 15% to 20% showed objective responses, while 30% to 40% had disease control. Points from the study as a whole: Clones of tumor-derived TCRs expanded in blood after radiotherapy plus ipilimumab. Alongside interferon-beta, early blood T cell clone dynamics were reportedly the best predictor of response.

This receptor was identified in a human donor with non-small cell lung cancer that progressed on radiotherapy plus ipilimumab. The chain combines TRBV6-5 with TRBJ1-2, with a possible D match to TRBD1 (6 bases). The input for sequencing was peripheral blood, taken from a patient treated with radiotherapy plus ipilimumab. Here the CDR3 reads CASSYPGGPGDGYTF. The DNA for the CDR3 is TGTGCCAGCAGTTACCCCGGGGGCCCGGGCGATGGCTACACCTTC.